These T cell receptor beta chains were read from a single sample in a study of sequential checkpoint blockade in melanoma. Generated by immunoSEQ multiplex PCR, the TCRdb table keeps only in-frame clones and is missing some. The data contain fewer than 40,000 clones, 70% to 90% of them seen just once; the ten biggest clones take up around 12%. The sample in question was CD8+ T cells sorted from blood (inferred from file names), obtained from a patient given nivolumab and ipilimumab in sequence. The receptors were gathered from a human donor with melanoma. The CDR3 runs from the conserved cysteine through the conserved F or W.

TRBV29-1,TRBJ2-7,CSVRDYEQYF
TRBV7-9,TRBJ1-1,CASSPVTEAFF
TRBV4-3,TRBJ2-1,CASSQGRDPNEQFF
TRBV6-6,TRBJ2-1,CASSGASGRAGHEQFF
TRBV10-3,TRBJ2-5,CAISRLEEAETQYF
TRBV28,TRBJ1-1,CASSENRGYTEAFF
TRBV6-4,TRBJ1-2,CASSGGQGDYGYTF
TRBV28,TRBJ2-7,CASSLGGDQYF
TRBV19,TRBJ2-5,CASTNLGQETQYF
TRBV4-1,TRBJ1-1,CASSQRTVGTEAFF
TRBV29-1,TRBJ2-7,CSVEDKKGGDPPLYSYEQYF
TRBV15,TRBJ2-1,CATSSFSGDSYNEQFF
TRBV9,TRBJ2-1,CASSVGQRPYNEQFF
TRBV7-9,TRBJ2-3,CASSQGTGEYF
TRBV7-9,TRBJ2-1,CASSIQETYNEQFF
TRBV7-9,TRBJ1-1,CASSLSPVSGTEAFF
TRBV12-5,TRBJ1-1,CASGLAGSPGTEAFF
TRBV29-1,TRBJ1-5,CSVGGEPQHF
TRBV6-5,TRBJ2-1,CASSSTSGDEQFF
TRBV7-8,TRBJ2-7,CASSFVGRTYEQYF
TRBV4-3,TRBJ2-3,CASSQADRKVDTQYF
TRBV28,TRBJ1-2,CASRQRTGGSDGYTF
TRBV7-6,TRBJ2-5,CASRKSRDRGETQYF
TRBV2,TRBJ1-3,CASSERAGAAGNTIYF
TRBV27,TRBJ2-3,CASSFGSGTTDTQYF
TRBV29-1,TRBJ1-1,CSVVRGAEAFF
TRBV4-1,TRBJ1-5,CASSQVQYSNQPQHF
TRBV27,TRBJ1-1,CASTLYPTGGTEAFF
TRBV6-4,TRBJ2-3,CASSDSQRTSTDTQYF
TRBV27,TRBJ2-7,CASSLWQGAYEQYF
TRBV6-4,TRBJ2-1,CASRRLADTYNEQFF
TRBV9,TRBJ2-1,CASSVDGRGYNEQFF
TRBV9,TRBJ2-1,CASSATMGQGQYEQFF
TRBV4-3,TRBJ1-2,CASSLSQGYGYTF
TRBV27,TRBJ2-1,CASSQTSFDYNEQFF
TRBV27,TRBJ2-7,CASSPSSGSYEQYF
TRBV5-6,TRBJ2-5,CASSLQGRETQYF